Shown below are 7 T cell receptor beta chains from a single sample sequenced in a study of T cell responses to AZD1222 COVID-19 vaccine. Measured with immunoSEQ multiplex PCR; TCRdb has only the in-frame clones, and not every one. The repertoire consists of more than 100,000 clones, with roughly 92% occurring once and the leading ten covering approximately 1.7%. Sequenced material: peripheral blood, taken on day 0 of AZD1222 vaccination. Receptors originate from an adult in good health.

The chain employs TRBV7-8 and TRBJ1-1; D is perhaps TRBD1 (6 bases). V was trimmed by 4 bases and J by 6 bases, leaving 18 bases between them. This CDR3 contains 15 residues. In germline, CDR1 is SGHVS, CDR2 FQNEAQ. The CDR3 sequence is CASSSFVQGNSEAFF. The DNA of the CDR3 is TGTGCCAGCAGCTCCTTTGTACAGGGAAACTCTGAAGCTTTCTTT.

This clone was counted once. CDR3 loop: CAWSAGSSSTDTQYF. CDR3 in DNA: TGTGCCTGGAGTGCCGGTAGCTCTAGCACAGATACGCAGTATTTT. This chain connects TRBV30 to TRBJ2-3, with D uncertain. With 1 base removed from V and 0 bases from J, the gap between germline ends came to 11 bases. This CDR3 contains 15 residues. Germline CDR1 reads GTSNPN; CDR2 reads SVGIG (reference sequence).

J is TRBJ2-3 and V is TRBV27; 14 nucleotides agree with TRBD2. Germline V CDR1 and CDR2: MNHEY, SMNVEV (reference sequence). Trimming cost V 5 bases and J 4 bases; bases outside gene matches: 14. The length of the CDR3 is 19 residues. CDR3 in amino acids: CASSRIPGLAGAVADTQYF. The CDR3 nucleotides are TGTGCCAGCAGTCGAATCCCGGGACTAGCGGGGGCAGTGGCAGATACGCAGTATTTT.

The chain links TRBV11-3 to TRBJ2-7, with 10 nucleotides matching TRBD1. The CDR3 covers 16 residues. Germline values: CDR1 SGHNT, CDR2 YENEEA. Unmatched junction bases numbered 12, after V lost 3 bases and J lost 7 bases. CDR3: CASSFGPGQGSLEQYV. CDR3 coding DNA: TGTGCCAGCAGCTTTGGTCCGGGACAGGGGTCCCTGGAGCAGTACGTC.

The J gene is TRBJ2-1, the V gene TRBV5-6, with 12 bases that match TRBD2. This CDR3 spans 14 amino acids. V trimming: 5 bases; J trimming: 7 bases; junction bases outside the gene matches: 4. The V gene's germline CDR1 is SGHDT and CDR2 YYEEEE. The CDR3 protein is CASSRLAGVNEQFF. The CDR3 coding sequence is TGTGCCAGCAGTAGACTAGCGGGAGTTAATGAGCAGTTCTTC.

This chain uses TRBV3-1 (or the pseudogene TRBV3-2) with TRBJ1-1; D is ambiguous. The germline V gene encodes CDR1 LGHDT and CDR2 YNNKEL (reference sequence). The length of the CDR3 is 14 residues. V shed 0 bases and J shed 1 base, with 6 bases lying between them. In nucleotides, the CDR3 is TGTGCCAGCAGCCAAGAGGATGGGAACACTGAAGCTTTCTTT. It codes for CASSQEDGNTEAFF.

This chain joins TRBV11-2 and TRBJ1-2; D gene ambiguous. Per germline, CDR1 SGHAT and CDR2 FQNNGV. V lost 1 base to trimming and J lost 2 bases, with 11 bases between them. This CDR3 has 15 amino acids. The CDR3 sequence: CASSLALGSNYGYTF. CDR3 coding DNA: TGTGCCAGCAGCTTAGCACTGGGCTCAAACTATGGCTACACCTTC. The complete variable domain, with remaining parts taken from reference TRBV11-2 and TRBJ1-2, reads EAGVAQSPRYKIIEKRQSVAFWCNPISGHATLYWYQQILGQGPKLLIQFQNNGVVDDSQLPKDRFSAERLKGVDSTLKIQPAKLEDSAVYLCASSLALGSNYGYTFGSGTRLTVV.